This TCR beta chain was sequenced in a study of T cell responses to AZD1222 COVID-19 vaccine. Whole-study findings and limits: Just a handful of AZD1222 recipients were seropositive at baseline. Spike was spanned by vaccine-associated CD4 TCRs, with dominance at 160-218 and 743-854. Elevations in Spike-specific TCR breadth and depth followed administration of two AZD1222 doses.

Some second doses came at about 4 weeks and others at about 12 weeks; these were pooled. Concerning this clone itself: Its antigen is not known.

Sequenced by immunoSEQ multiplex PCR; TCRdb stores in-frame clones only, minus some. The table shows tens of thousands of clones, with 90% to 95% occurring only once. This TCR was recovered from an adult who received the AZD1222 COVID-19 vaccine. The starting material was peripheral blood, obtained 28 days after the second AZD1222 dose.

CDR3 protein: CASKRGQGYGYTF. The CDR3 DNA follows: TGTGCCAGCAAGCGGGGACAGGGATATGGCTACACCTTC. This chain uses TRBV12-3 or TRBV12-4 with TRBJ1-2; 9 bases fit TRBD1. The CDR3 covers 13 residues. The J segment lost 5 bases and the V segment lost 7 bases, leaving 5 bases of the junction unmatched.